One and the same sample provided the 22 T cell receptor beta chains below, sequenced in a study of CD8+ T cells in alopecia areata. cDNA reverse transcribed from extracted RNA served as the sequencing template. Sequencing used immunoSEQ multiplex PCR; TCRdb keeps in-frame clones, though not all of them. The data show approximately 300,000 clones, with none appearing a single time. Sorting relied on CD4, CD8alpha, NKG2D, NKG2ACE and other markers applied to pooled cutaneous lymph node cells. Material for sequencing was CD4+ T cells sorted from a lymph node. These receptors came from a C3H/HeJ mouse with alopecia areata. Strain haplotype at MHC: H2-k.

Turning to this clone: Mouse gene names apply. The sequence runs out 4 residues before the end of the CDR3; the remainder is reconstructed from the germline J gene. This chain connects TRBV31 to TRBJ2-2, with D possibly matching TRBD2 (7 bases). Germline V gives CDR1 GKSSPN, CDR2 SITVG. The CDR3 runs to 15 residues. V lost 0 bases and J 1 base, leaving 9 bases between the germline ends. CDR3 DNA, as far as it was read: TGTGCCTGGAGTCTCTGGGGGCTAAACACCGGG. It yields the protein CAWSLWGLNTG. The whole CDR3 reads CAWSLWGLNTGQLYF.

This clone was detected a few times. Mouse germline and gene names are used. Read coverage stops 4 residues before the CDR3 terminus; the germline J gene supplies the remainder. The same CDR3 also results from other DNA sequences found in this sample. The chain combines TRBV5 with TRBJ2-3; 8 bases align to TRBD2. V lost 4 bases to trimming and J lost 0 bases; unmatched junction nucleotides: 3. CDR1 LGHNA and CDR2 YNLKQL come from the germline V gene (reference sequence). This CDR3 region has 15 residues. The DNA read from the CDR3 is TGTGCCAGCAGCCCTGGGGGGTCTAGTGCAGAA. Translated: CASSPGGSSAE. The entire CDR3 protein is CASSPGGSSAETLYF.

With regard to this clone: These gene names are mouse names. The read ends 4 residues shy of where the CDR3 ends; the end is completed using the germline J gene. The chain combines TRBV31 with TRBJ2-1, with 7 bases aligning to TRBD1. Germline V gene sequence: CDR1 GKSSPN, CDR2 SITVG. This CDR3 is 14 amino acids long. After removal of 5 bases from V and 2 bases from J, the junction contained 6 bases not matched to a gene. CDR3 DNA (partial): TGTGCCTGGGGGCCCGGGACAGACTATGCT. The encoded protein is CAWGPGTDYA. The entire CDR3 sequence reads CAWGPGTDYAEQFF.

This clone was seen more than once but under ten times. Mouse gene names apply. The read terminates 4 residues before the CDR3 end, so the remaining end is supplied by the germline J gene. V usage is TRBV13-2 and J usage is TRBJ2-2; 12 bases line up with TRBD1. With V trimmed by 0 bases and J by 4 bases, 4 bases remained unmatched. The V gene's germline CDR1 is NNHNN and CDR2 SYGAGS (reference sequence). There are 17 residues in the CDR3. The CDR3 sequence is CASGDARDRGRTGQLYF. CDR3 DNA, as far as it was read: TGTGCCAGCGGTGATGCAAGGGACAGGGGGCGCACCGGG.

The sample holds a few counts of this clone. A read error may produce the germline difference seen at one junction end. Germline and genes here are mouse. The CDR3 is cut off 4 residues early in the read; its end comes from the germline J gene. V usage is TRBV17 and J usage is TRBJ2-7, with D hard to call. Germline CDR1 is MNHDT and CDR2 is YYDKIL. This CDR3 has 15 amino acids. The CDR3 DNA, read in part, is TGTGCTAACAGTAGTCGACACGGAAGCTCCTAT. Amino acid sequence: CANSSRHGSSY. The full CDR3 protein reads CANSSRHGSSYEQYF.

The table lists this clone with many counts. The genes and germline here are from mouse. The read ends 4 residues shy of where the CDR3 ends; the end is completed using the germline J gene. The chain is built from TRBV17 and TRBJ2-7; D not resolved. The CDR3 contains 13 residues. V was trimmed by 5 bases and J by 0 bases, leaving 8 bases between them. CDR1 and CDR2 (germline): MNHDT, YYDKIL. The CDR3 region is CASSRLSSYEQYF. The covered CDR3 bases are TGTGCTAGCAGTCGACTTAGCTCCTAT.

This clone was counted only a few times. Here the gene names and germline are mouse. The CDR3 goes on 4 residues after the read ends, and that part is filled in from the germline J gene. The chain carries TRBV13-1 and TRBJ2-3, with D maybe TRBD2 (6 bases). The CDR3 sequence is 15 residues long. CDR1 NSHNY and CDR2 SYGAGN come from the germline V gene. Trimming stripped 10 bases from V and 1 base from J, with 19 bases between. The CDR3 DNA, read in part, is TGTGCCGCCCCTCGGGGCTGGGGAGGTGCAGAA. As protein: CAAPRGWGGAE. The whole CDR3 protein reads CAAPRGWGGAETLYF.

Details on this clone: Mouse names are used for the genes. The read gets to within 4 residues of the CDR3 end, and the germline J gene fills in the rest. Other DNA sequences in this sample translate to the same CDR3. V and J are TRBV5 and TRBJ2-1, with 9 bases lining up with TRBD2. CDR3 length: 16 amino acids. CDR1 and CDR2 from the germline V gene are LGHNA and YNLKQL (reference sequence). The junction had 2 bases not matched to a gene; V was cut back by 0 bases and J by 2 bases. The DNA read from the CDR3 is TGTGCCAGCAGCCAAGACTGGGGGGGTGACTATGCT. This sequence encodes CASSQDWGGDYA. The whole CDR3 protein is CASSQDWGGDYAEQFF.

This clone was recorded a few times. Germline and genes: mouse. The read ends 3 residues before the CDR3 terminus; that terminus is restored from the germline J gene. J is TRBJ1-6 and V is TRBV1; possibly TRBD1 for D (6 bases). TRBJ1-6 is recorded as an ORF, its role being uncertain. Trimming took off 3 bases at V and 0 bases at J, with 12 bases between the two ends. This CDR3 contains 17 residues. Per germline, CDR1 NSQYPW and CDR2 LRSPGD (reference sequence). The CDR3 loop is CTCSAGQINSYNSPLYF. The CDR3 DNA, read in part, is TGCACCTGCAGTGCTGGACAGATTAATTCCTATAATTCGCCC.

This clone was counted only a few times. Gene and germline names: mouse. Read sequence stops 4 residues before the CDR3 end, and the germline J gene provides the missing end. The chain links TRBV13-3 to TRBJ2-2, with 10 bases fitting TRBD2. CDR1 and CDR2 from the germline V gene are NNHDY and SYVADS. The CDR3 has 16 residues. The trim removed 0 bases at V and 1 base at J, leaving 0 bases unmatched. The sequenced CDR3 bases are TGTGCCAGCAGTGATGGACTGGGGGGAAACACCGGG. This gives the protein CASSDGLGGNTG. The entire CDR3 protein is CASSDGLGGNTGQLYF. Filled out from reference TRBV13-3 and TRBJ2-2, the complete variable domain reads EAAVTQSPRSKVAVTGGKVTLSCHQTNNHDYMYWYRQDTGHGLRLIHYSYVADSTEKGDIPDGYKASRPSQENFSLILELASLSQTAVYFCASSDGLGGNTGQLYFGEGSKLTVL.

This clone was seen only a few times. The genes are named according to mouse. The read stops 4 residues short of the end of the CDR3; the missing end is completed from the germline J gene. This chain joins TRBV19 and TRBJ2-4; the match to TRBD1 covers 9 bases. The CDR3 consists of 13 residues. Germline V gene data show CDR1 as FNHDT and CDR2 as SITEND (reference sequence). CDR3: CASSTGGGNTLYF. The sequenced part of the CDR3 DNA is TGTGCCAGCTCGACAGGGGGTGGAAAC.

The sample holds a few counts of this clone. The gene names given are mouse names. The sequence runs out 4 residues before the end of the CDR3; the remainder is reconstructed from the germline J gene. The chain links TRBV1 to TRBJ2-1; TRBD1 agrees at 9 bases. The CDR3 has 15 amino acids. Losses at the gene ends were 5 bases for V and 3 bases for J; bases not matched to a gene: 5. CDR1 NSQYPW and CDR2 LRSPGD come from the germline V gene (reference sequence). The DNA read from the CDR3 is TGCACCTGCAGTCCGGGACAGGGAAGCTATGCT. Its protein product is CTCSPGQGSYA. The entire CDR3 is CTCSPGQGSYAEQFF.

For this clone: Any gene name here is a mouse gene name. The read finishes 4 residues shy of the CDR3 end, and the germline J gene is used to complete it. The V and J genes are TRBV5 and TRBJ2-5, with unresolved D. Germline V gene sequence: CDR1 LGHNA, CDR2 YNLKQL (reference sequence). CDR3 length: 13 residues. Trimming stripped 2 bases from V and 3 bases from J, with 6 bases between. Partial CDR3 DNA: TGTGCCAGCAGCCAAACAGTTCAAGAC. Its protein is CASSQTVQD. The CDR3 in its entirety is CASSQTVQDTQYF.

Notes on this clone: Any gene name here is a mouse gene name. With the read ending 4 residues before the CDR3 end, the germline J gene is used to fill in that end. The rearrangement joins TRBV13-1 to TRBJ2-3; 7 bases map to TRBD1. The CDR3 is 15 residues long. Trimming took 3 bases from V and 0 from J; bases not matched to a gene: 4. Germline V gene data show CDR1 as NSHNY and CDR2 as SYGAGN. The chain's CDR3 is CASSGRTGSAETLYF. Incomplete CDR3 DNA: TGTGCCAGCAGTGGGCGGACAGGTAGTGCAGAA.

Concerning this clone: Genes and germline are mouse. CDR3 region: CASSQEQDTEVFF. The CDR3 bases that were read are TGTGCCAGCAGCCAAGAACAGGACACA. This chain uses TRBV5 with TRBJ1-1; a weak D match, TRBD1 (5 bases). The missing CDR3 end, 4 residues past where the read stops, is filled in from the germline J gene. Trimming removed 0 bases from V and 3 bases from J, with 5 bases in between. This CDR3 comprises 13 residues. Germline values: CDR1 LGHNA, CDR2 YNLKQL (reference sequence).

To note about this clone: Gene names and germline match the mouse. The observed sequence ends 4 residues before the CDR3 terminus, with the missing tail filled in from the germline J gene. The rearrangement joins TRBV5 to TRBJ2-2, with 8 nucleotides matching TRBD1. Per the germline V gene, CDR1 is LGHNA and CDR2 is YNLKQL (reference sequence). With 4 bases clipped from V and 2 bases from J, the junction kept 3 bases outside the gene matches. CDR3 length: 15 residues. The CDR3 bases that were read are TGTGCCAGCAGCCTGGCAGGGGGCAACACCGGG. Translated, it gives CASSLAGGNTG. The entire CDR3 reads CASSLAGGNTGQLYF.

Comment on this clone: Mouse germline and gene names are used. The read terminates 4 residues ahead of where the CDR3 ends, so the germline J gene completes it. This sample also contains other DNA sequences that code for the same CDR3. The V and J genes are TRBV17 and TRBJ2-3; 8 bases are shared with TRBD1. The CDR3 has 15 amino acids. V trimming: 0 bases; J trimming: 3 bases; junction bases outside the gene matches: 2. Germline CDR1 and CDR2: MNHDT and YYDKIL. CDR3 DNA, as far as it was read: TGTGCTAGCAGTAGAGACAGGGGGCGCGCAGAA. It codes for CASSRDRGRAE. The complete CDR3 protein is CASSRDRGRAETLYF.

This clone has more than one count but fewer than ten. Any gene name here is a mouse gene name. With the read ending 4 residues before the CDR3 end, the germline J gene is used to fill in that end. The chain uses TRBV5 and TRBJ2-3, with a weak D call TRBD2 (7 bases). The CDR3 extends over 16 amino acids. The V end was cut by 0 bases, the J end by 1 base, with 11 bases between. In germline, CDR1 is LGHNA, CDR2 YNLKQL (reference sequence). CDR3 protein: CASSQDGGRRAETLYF. Incomplete CDR3 DNA: TGTGCCAGCAGCCAAGATGGGGGGCGACGTGCAGAA.

This clone was counted a few times. Germline and genes here are mouse. The read ends 4 residues before the CDR3 terminus; that terminus is restored from the germline J gene. The chain combines TRBV13-3 with TRBJ1-1; 7 bases align to TRBD1. Germline loops: CDR1 NNHDY, CDR2 SYVADS. J gave up 0 bases and V 0 bases, and 5 bases lay outside the gene matches. The CDR3 extends over 16 amino acids. CDR3 DNA (partial): TGTGCCAGCAGTGATGCCCGGGACAGTGCAAACACA. Protein sequence: CASSDARDSANT. The whole CDR3 is CASSDARDSANTEVFF.

A few counts support this clone. The gene names given are mouse names. Coverage ceases 4 residues before the CDR3 finishes, and the germline J gene fills in the end. The chain recombines TRBV13-1 with TRBJ1-2; D possibly corresponds to TRBD1 (5 bases). This CDR3 spans 14 amino acids. V lost 4 bases and J 0 bases, leaving 10 bases between the germline ends. CDR1 is NSHNY and CDR2 is SYGAGN in the germline V gene. CDR3 DNA, as far as it was read: TGTGCCAGCAGTCCAACAGGAGCAAACTCC. Translating gives CASSPTGANS. The full CDR3 protein reads CASSPTGANSDYTF.

This clone was counted between two and nine times. The genes are named according to mouse. The DNA ends 4 residues before the CDR3 does, and the rest of the CDR3 is filled in from the germline J gene. This sequence joins TRBV5 and TRBJ2-3, with D tentatively TRBD2 (7 bases). Between the trimmed V and J ends, which lost 3 bases and 0 bases, there was a span of 13 bases. The CDR3 extends over 16 amino acids. Germline CDR1 is LGHNA and CDR2 is YNLKQL (reference sequence). The CDR3: CASSHPRGASAETLYF. CDR3 DNA (partial): TGTGCCAGCAGCCACCCCCGGGGGGCTAGTGCAGAA.

Only a few counts were recorded for this clone. Germline and genes here are mouse. From the germline J gene comes the end of the CDR3, since the read stops 4 residues before it. The same CDR3 can be traced to other DNA sequences in this sample. V gene TRBV13-3 combines with J gene TRBJ2-1; D is ambiguous. Trimming pared 2 bases from V and 4 bases from J, leaving 7 bases between. There are 13 residues in the CDR3. Germline lookup yields CDR1 NNHDY and CDR2 SYVADS. CDR3 region: CASSENSYAEQFF. CDR3 bases read: TGTGCCAGCAGTGAGAACAGTTATGCT.